This is a list of T cell receptor beta chains from one sample in a study of blood T cell repertoires in COVID-19. Using immunoSEQ multiplex PCR, the repertoire was profiled, and TCRdb retains in-frame clones only, with some absent. The profile shows 180,000 or so clones, approximately 80% of them singletons. Sequenced material: peripheral blood. All receptors come from a woman between 35 and 50 years old with COVID-19, enrolled during active disease. The CDR3 runs from the conserved cysteine through the conserved F or W. D genes are given only for firm matches. Clone size is shown for a subset of rows, as once, few, many or a class of expanded clone.

v_call: TRBV7-9; j_call: TRBJ2-5; clone_size: once; d_call: .; cdr3_length: 14; cdr3_nt: TGTGCCAGCAGCCCAACGGGGGGCCCCAAGACCCAGTACTTC; cdr3_aa: CASSPTGGPKTQYF
v_call: TRBV6-5; j_call: TRBJ2-4; clone_size: .; d_call: .; cdr3_length: 9; cdr3_nt: TGTGCCAGCGGCCGGGATCAGTACTTC; cdr3_aa: CASGRDQYF
v_call: TRBV19; j_call: TRBJ2-2; clone_size: .; d_call: TRBD1; cdr3_length: 15; cdr3_nt: TGTGCCAGTAGTGGGGGACAGGGGGCGTACGGGGAGCTGTTTTTT; cdr3_aa: CASSGGQGAYGELFF
v_call: TRBV9; j_call: TRBJ1-6; clone_size: .; d_call: .; cdr3_length: 15; cdr3_nt: TGTGCCAGCAGCGCCAGCCCCGGGTGGAATTCACCCCTCCACTTT; cdr3_aa: CASSASPGWNSPLHF
v_call: TRBV5-1; j_call: TRBJ2-1; clone_size: .; d_call: .; cdr3_length: 12; cdr3_nt: TGCGCCAGCAGCGCTACAGACAATGAGCAGTTCTTC; cdr3_aa: CASSATDNEQFF
v_call: TRBV27; j_call: TRBJ2-3; clone_size: .; d_call: TRBD2; cdr3_length: 19; cdr3_nt: TGTGCCAGCAGTTTATCCCCAATTGTAGGTCTAGCGGGAGTAGATACGCAGTATTTT; cdr3_aa: CASSLSPIVGLAGVDTQYF
v_call: TRBV7-3; j_call: TRBJ2-6; clone_size: .; d_call: .; cdr3_length: 17; cdr3_nt: TGTGCCAGCAGCTTAACTCTCTTAACTGGTGGGGCCAACGTCCTGACTTTC; cdr3_aa: CASSLTLLTGGANVLTF
v_call: TRBV5-5; j_call: TRBJ1-5; clone_size: .; d_call: .; cdr3_length: 15; cdr3_nt: TGTGCCAGCAGCCCCATGGGGGCGCGAGATCAGCCCCAGCATTTT; cdr3_aa: CASSPMGARDQPQHF
v_call: TRBV2; j_call: TRBJ2-2; clone_size: .; d_call: .; cdr3_length: 14; cdr3_nt: TGTGCCAGCAGTGTCAGGGGGGCATCGGGGGAGCTGTTTTTT; cdr3_aa: CASSVRGASGELFF
v_call: TRBV11-3; j_call: TRBJ2-3; clone_size: .; d_call: .; cdr3_length: 13; cdr3_nt: TGTGCCAGCAGCAGACAGGGCACAGATACGCAGTATTTT; cdr3_aa: CASSRQGTDTQYF
v_call: TRBV9; j_call: TRBJ1-5; clone_size: .; d_call: TRBD1; cdr3_length: 15; cdr3_nt: TGTGCCAGCAGTCCCGGGACAGGGAGTCATCAGCCCCAGCATTTT; cdr3_aa: CASSPGTGSHQPQHF
v_call: TRBV7-9; j_call: TRBJ1-1; clone_size: once; d_call: TRBD1; cdr3_length: 19; cdr3_nt: TGTGCCAGCACCTTACTATTCACCGGGACAGGGGGAAGGAGCACTGAAGCTTTCTTT; cdr3_aa: CASTLLFTGTGGRSTEAFF
v_call: TRBV5-6; j_call: TRBJ1-6; clone_size: .; d_call: .; cdr3_length: 14; cdr3_nt: TGTGCCAGCAGCCAAAACAGGTTTTGGGGCCCCCTCCACTTT; cdr3_aa: CASSQNRFWGPLHF
v_call: TRBV19; j_call: TRBJ2-7; clone_size: .; d_call: TRBD1; cdr3_length: 13; cdr3_nt: TGTGCCTCTTCCTGGACAGGGGTGGACGAGCAGTACTTC; cdr3_aa: CASSWTGVDEQYF
v_call: TRBV10-3; j_call: TRBJ2-2; clone_size: few; d_call: TRBD2; cdr3_length: 14; cdr3_nt: TGTGCCATCAGTGACGGGGGGGACACCGGGGAGCTGTTTTTT; cdr3_aa: CAISDGGDTGELFF
v_call: TRBV6-2/TRBV6-3; j_call: TRBJ2-7; clone_size: .; d_call: TRBD1; cdr3_length: 14; cdr3_nt: TGTGCCAGCAGTATGGACAGGGAAATCTACGAGCAGTACTTC; cdr3_aa: CASSMDREIYEQYF
v_call: TRBV7-6; j_call: TRBJ1-2; clone_size: many; d_call: .; cdr3_length: 15; cdr3_nt: TGTGCCAGCAGCCCCCGACAGGACCCTCGGGGTGGCTACACCTTC; cdr3_aa: CASSPRQDPRGGYTF
v_call: TRBV3-1/TRBV3-2; j_call: TRBJ1-2; clone_size: .; d_call: TRBD1; cdr3_length: 15; cdr3_nt: TGTGCCAGCAGCCAAGGGGGAGACAGGGGCTATGGCTACACCTTC; cdr3_aa: CASSQGGDRGYGYTF
v_call: TRBV27; j_call: TRBJ1-5; clone_size: .; d_call: .; cdr3_length: 14; cdr3_nt: TGTGCTACAAAAGAGGGAGGGAGCAATCAGCCCCAGCATTTT; cdr3_aa: CATKEGGSNQPQHF
v_call: TRBV24-1; j_call: TRBJ2-7; clone_size: .; d_call: TRBD1; cdr3_length: 16; cdr3_nt: TGTGCCACCAGTGACCCTAGGGGGCCGCTCGCCTACGAGCAGTACTTC; cdr3_aa: CATSDPRGPLAYEQYF
v_call: TRBV5-6; j_call: TRBJ2-7; clone_size: .; d_call: TRBD1; cdr3_length: 15; cdr3_nt: TGTGCCAGCACCCTGAACTGGGACAGGGTCCACGAGCAGTACTTC; cdr3_aa: CASTLNWDRVHEQYF
v_call: TRBV7-9; j_call: TRBJ1-2; clone_size: .; d_call: .; cdr3_length: 13; cdr3_nt: TGTGCCAGCAGCTTGGAAGTGGGCCTCGAGTGCGCCTTC; cdr3_aa: CASSLEVGLECAF
v_call: TRBV11-3; j_call: TRBJ2-5; clone_size: .; d_call: .; cdr3_length: 12; cdr3_nt: TGTGCCAGCAGCTTACGGGGGGAGACCCAGTACTTC; cdr3_aa: CASSLRGETQYF
v_call: TRBV7-9; j_call: TRBJ1-1; clone_size: .; d_call: TRBD1; cdr3_length: 17; cdr3_nt: TGTGCCAGCAGCTTAGTACAGGGGGCGAGGTTCAGCACTGAAGCTTTCTTT; cdr3_aa: CASSLVQGARFSTEAFF
v_call: TRBV28; j_call: TRBJ1-1; clone_size: once; d_call: TRBD1; cdr3_length: 13; cdr3_nt: TGTGCCAGCGACCGGGACAGGGCCACTGAAGCTTTCTTT; cdr3_aa: CASDRDRATEAFF
v_call: TRBV14; j_call: TRBJ1-2; clone_size: .; d_call: .; cdr3_length: 13; cdr3_nt: TGTGCCAGCAGCCAAGTTTTGCTGGGGGGAATCTCCTTC; cdr3_aa: CASSQVLLGGISF
v_call: TRBV2; j_call: TRBJ2-3; clone_size: .; d_call: TRBD2; cdr3_length: 14; cdr3_nt: TGTGCCAGCATAGTAGCGGGGATCACAGATACGCAGTATTTT; cdr3_aa: CASIVAGITDTQYF
v_call: TRBV5-1; j_call: TRBJ2-7; clone_size: .; d_call: TRBD2; cdr3_length: 17; cdr3_nt: TGCGCCAGCAGCTTGGCAGGACTAGCGGGGGGAACCTACGAGCAGTACTTC; cdr3_aa: CASSLAGLAGGTYEQYF
v_call: TRBV6-5; j_call: TRBJ2-2; clone_size: .; d_call: TRBD1; cdr3_length: 14; cdr3_nt: TGTGCCAGCAGAGACAGGGCGGACACCGGGGAGCTGTTTTTT; cdr3_aa: CASRDRADTGELFF
v_call: TRBV4-1; j_call: TRBJ2-7; clone_size: .; d_call: TRBD2; cdr3_length: 16; cdr3_nt: TGCGCCAGCAGCCAAGATGACGGGGGGGATTCCTACGAGCAGTACTTC; cdr3_aa: CASSQDDGGDSYEQYF
v_call: TRBV9; j_call: TRBJ1-1; clone_size: .; d_call: TRBD1; cdr3_length: 16; cdr3_nt: TGTGCCAGCAGCGGACGGGACAGGGTTTGGCACACTGAAGCTTTCTTT; cdr3_aa: CASSGRDRVWHTEAFF
v_call: TRBV5-6; j_call: TRBJ2-1; clone_size: .; d_call: TRBD2; cdr3_length: 15; cdr3_nt: TGTGCCAGCAGCTTTACCGGGACTAGCCTCCATGAGCAGTTCTTC; cdr3_aa: CASSFTGTSLHEQFF
v_call: TRBV19; j_call: TRBJ2-5; clone_size: .; d_call: TRBD2; cdr3_length: 16; cdr3_nt: TGTGCCAGTAGTATTATGGTGGGACTAGCACAAGAGACCCAGTACTTC; cdr3_aa: CASSIMVGLAQETQYF
v_call: TRBV5-5; j_call: TRBJ1-5; clone_size: once; d_call: .; cdr3_length: 15; cdr3_nt: TGTGCCAGCAGCCTGAAGGGAGGGAGCAATCAGCCCCAGCATTTT; cdr3_aa: CASSLKGGSNQPQHF
v_call: TRBV7-9; j_call: TRBJ1-5; clone_size: few; d_call: TRBD1; cdr3_length: 15; cdr3_nt: TGTGCCAGCAGCTTATCAGGGGGTAGCAATCAGCCCCAGCATTTT; cdr3_aa: CASSLSGGSNQPQHF